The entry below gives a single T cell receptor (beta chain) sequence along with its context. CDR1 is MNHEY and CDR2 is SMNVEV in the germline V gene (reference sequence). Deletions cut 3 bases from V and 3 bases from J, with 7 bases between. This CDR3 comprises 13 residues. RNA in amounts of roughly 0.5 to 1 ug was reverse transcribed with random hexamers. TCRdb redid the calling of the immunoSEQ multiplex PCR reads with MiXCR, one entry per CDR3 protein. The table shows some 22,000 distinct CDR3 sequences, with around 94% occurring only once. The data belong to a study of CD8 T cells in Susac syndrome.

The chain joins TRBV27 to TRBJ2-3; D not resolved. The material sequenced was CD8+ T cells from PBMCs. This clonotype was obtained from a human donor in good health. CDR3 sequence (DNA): TGTGCCAGCAGTTTCGCTAGTACAGATACGCAGTATTTT. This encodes CASSFASTDTQYF.